The T cell receptor beta chain described here comes from a study of metastatic and nonmetastatic thyroid tumors. The table lists this clone with a few counts. TCRdb reprocessed the PCR reads via MiXCR. The sample carries tens of thousands of clones, roughly 25% recorded once. Germline-derived CDR1 and CDR2 are SEHNR and FQNEAQ (reference sequence). There are 14 residues in the CDR3. V was clipped by 5 bases and J by 6 bases, with 13 bases between them. No treatment had been given to any patient before thyroid surgery. V usage is TRBV7-9 and J usage is TRBJ2-2, with D maybe TRBD1 (5 bases). This clonotype was sampled from a female donor with papillary thyroid cancer or a benign thyroid nodule (not recorded which). Some clones in this sample may be carry-over from other donors' samples. Sequenced material: blood. The CDR3 protein is CASSLGDLAGELFF. The CDR3 DNA sequence: TGTGCCAGCAGCCTAGGGGATCTCGCCGGGGAGCTGTTTTTT.